The clone carrying this T cell receptor (beta chain) was recorded at least ten times. Time point here: newly diagnosed GD, antithyroid drugs for less than 3 months. Following extraction of RNA from PBMCs, that RNA was used to make the TCR library. These data are taken from a study of regulatory T cells in long-lasting Graves disease. Through Arm-PCR of CDR3 regions and iRepertoire HTBI primers, TCR beta libraries were built. TCRdb re-called the multiplex PCR reads with MiXCR, one entry per CDR3 protein. This table has roughly 500,000 distinct CDR3 sequences, 12% appearing once. The CDR3 consists of 13 residues. Trimming took off 5 bases at V and 8 bases at J, with 17 bases between the two ends. Germline V CDR1 and CDR2: DFQATT, SNEGSKA (reference sequence). The same data also contributed to another study, on T cells in Graves' hyperthyroidism and ophthalmopathy.

The chain employs TRBV20-1 and TRBJ2-3, with D perhaps matching TRBD1 (5 bases). Sequences were derived from peripheral blood mononuclear cells (PBMCs), sampled at new diagnosis, from a patient treated with antithyroid drugs. The sequence derives from a woman in her thirties with Graves disease. This chain's CDR3 is CSAQQARPTTQYF. DNA for the CDR3: TGCAGTGCTCAACAGGCGAGGCCCACTACGCAGTATTTT.